Sequencing of this TCR beta chain was carried out in a study of T cell responses to AZD1222 COVID-19 vaccine. The germline gives CDR1 SGHKS, CDR2 YYEKEE (reference sequence). This CDR3 is 16 amino acids long. With 0 bases removed from V and 0 bases from J, the gap between germline ends came to 10 bases. Some clones are missing from TCRdb's copy, which holds only in-frame ones; the method was immunoSEQ multiplex PCR. The sample lists 110,000 or so clones, about 87% seen once, with roughly 6.7% in the top ten. On this clone: As yet, its antigen is unknown.

Whole-study findings and limits: The donor group comprised mostly white British people and more females; the analysis possibly underestimated clonal diversity.

This clonotype originated in an adult who received the AZD1222 COVID-19 vaccine. The chain carries TRBV5-5 and TRBJ1-3; the D is unclear. The source was peripheral blood, collected 28 days after the second AZD1222 dose. CDR3 nucleotide sequence: TGTGCCAGCAGCTTGGAGGCAGGACCCTCTGGAAACACCATATATTTT. Protein sequence: CASSLEAGPSGNTIYF.